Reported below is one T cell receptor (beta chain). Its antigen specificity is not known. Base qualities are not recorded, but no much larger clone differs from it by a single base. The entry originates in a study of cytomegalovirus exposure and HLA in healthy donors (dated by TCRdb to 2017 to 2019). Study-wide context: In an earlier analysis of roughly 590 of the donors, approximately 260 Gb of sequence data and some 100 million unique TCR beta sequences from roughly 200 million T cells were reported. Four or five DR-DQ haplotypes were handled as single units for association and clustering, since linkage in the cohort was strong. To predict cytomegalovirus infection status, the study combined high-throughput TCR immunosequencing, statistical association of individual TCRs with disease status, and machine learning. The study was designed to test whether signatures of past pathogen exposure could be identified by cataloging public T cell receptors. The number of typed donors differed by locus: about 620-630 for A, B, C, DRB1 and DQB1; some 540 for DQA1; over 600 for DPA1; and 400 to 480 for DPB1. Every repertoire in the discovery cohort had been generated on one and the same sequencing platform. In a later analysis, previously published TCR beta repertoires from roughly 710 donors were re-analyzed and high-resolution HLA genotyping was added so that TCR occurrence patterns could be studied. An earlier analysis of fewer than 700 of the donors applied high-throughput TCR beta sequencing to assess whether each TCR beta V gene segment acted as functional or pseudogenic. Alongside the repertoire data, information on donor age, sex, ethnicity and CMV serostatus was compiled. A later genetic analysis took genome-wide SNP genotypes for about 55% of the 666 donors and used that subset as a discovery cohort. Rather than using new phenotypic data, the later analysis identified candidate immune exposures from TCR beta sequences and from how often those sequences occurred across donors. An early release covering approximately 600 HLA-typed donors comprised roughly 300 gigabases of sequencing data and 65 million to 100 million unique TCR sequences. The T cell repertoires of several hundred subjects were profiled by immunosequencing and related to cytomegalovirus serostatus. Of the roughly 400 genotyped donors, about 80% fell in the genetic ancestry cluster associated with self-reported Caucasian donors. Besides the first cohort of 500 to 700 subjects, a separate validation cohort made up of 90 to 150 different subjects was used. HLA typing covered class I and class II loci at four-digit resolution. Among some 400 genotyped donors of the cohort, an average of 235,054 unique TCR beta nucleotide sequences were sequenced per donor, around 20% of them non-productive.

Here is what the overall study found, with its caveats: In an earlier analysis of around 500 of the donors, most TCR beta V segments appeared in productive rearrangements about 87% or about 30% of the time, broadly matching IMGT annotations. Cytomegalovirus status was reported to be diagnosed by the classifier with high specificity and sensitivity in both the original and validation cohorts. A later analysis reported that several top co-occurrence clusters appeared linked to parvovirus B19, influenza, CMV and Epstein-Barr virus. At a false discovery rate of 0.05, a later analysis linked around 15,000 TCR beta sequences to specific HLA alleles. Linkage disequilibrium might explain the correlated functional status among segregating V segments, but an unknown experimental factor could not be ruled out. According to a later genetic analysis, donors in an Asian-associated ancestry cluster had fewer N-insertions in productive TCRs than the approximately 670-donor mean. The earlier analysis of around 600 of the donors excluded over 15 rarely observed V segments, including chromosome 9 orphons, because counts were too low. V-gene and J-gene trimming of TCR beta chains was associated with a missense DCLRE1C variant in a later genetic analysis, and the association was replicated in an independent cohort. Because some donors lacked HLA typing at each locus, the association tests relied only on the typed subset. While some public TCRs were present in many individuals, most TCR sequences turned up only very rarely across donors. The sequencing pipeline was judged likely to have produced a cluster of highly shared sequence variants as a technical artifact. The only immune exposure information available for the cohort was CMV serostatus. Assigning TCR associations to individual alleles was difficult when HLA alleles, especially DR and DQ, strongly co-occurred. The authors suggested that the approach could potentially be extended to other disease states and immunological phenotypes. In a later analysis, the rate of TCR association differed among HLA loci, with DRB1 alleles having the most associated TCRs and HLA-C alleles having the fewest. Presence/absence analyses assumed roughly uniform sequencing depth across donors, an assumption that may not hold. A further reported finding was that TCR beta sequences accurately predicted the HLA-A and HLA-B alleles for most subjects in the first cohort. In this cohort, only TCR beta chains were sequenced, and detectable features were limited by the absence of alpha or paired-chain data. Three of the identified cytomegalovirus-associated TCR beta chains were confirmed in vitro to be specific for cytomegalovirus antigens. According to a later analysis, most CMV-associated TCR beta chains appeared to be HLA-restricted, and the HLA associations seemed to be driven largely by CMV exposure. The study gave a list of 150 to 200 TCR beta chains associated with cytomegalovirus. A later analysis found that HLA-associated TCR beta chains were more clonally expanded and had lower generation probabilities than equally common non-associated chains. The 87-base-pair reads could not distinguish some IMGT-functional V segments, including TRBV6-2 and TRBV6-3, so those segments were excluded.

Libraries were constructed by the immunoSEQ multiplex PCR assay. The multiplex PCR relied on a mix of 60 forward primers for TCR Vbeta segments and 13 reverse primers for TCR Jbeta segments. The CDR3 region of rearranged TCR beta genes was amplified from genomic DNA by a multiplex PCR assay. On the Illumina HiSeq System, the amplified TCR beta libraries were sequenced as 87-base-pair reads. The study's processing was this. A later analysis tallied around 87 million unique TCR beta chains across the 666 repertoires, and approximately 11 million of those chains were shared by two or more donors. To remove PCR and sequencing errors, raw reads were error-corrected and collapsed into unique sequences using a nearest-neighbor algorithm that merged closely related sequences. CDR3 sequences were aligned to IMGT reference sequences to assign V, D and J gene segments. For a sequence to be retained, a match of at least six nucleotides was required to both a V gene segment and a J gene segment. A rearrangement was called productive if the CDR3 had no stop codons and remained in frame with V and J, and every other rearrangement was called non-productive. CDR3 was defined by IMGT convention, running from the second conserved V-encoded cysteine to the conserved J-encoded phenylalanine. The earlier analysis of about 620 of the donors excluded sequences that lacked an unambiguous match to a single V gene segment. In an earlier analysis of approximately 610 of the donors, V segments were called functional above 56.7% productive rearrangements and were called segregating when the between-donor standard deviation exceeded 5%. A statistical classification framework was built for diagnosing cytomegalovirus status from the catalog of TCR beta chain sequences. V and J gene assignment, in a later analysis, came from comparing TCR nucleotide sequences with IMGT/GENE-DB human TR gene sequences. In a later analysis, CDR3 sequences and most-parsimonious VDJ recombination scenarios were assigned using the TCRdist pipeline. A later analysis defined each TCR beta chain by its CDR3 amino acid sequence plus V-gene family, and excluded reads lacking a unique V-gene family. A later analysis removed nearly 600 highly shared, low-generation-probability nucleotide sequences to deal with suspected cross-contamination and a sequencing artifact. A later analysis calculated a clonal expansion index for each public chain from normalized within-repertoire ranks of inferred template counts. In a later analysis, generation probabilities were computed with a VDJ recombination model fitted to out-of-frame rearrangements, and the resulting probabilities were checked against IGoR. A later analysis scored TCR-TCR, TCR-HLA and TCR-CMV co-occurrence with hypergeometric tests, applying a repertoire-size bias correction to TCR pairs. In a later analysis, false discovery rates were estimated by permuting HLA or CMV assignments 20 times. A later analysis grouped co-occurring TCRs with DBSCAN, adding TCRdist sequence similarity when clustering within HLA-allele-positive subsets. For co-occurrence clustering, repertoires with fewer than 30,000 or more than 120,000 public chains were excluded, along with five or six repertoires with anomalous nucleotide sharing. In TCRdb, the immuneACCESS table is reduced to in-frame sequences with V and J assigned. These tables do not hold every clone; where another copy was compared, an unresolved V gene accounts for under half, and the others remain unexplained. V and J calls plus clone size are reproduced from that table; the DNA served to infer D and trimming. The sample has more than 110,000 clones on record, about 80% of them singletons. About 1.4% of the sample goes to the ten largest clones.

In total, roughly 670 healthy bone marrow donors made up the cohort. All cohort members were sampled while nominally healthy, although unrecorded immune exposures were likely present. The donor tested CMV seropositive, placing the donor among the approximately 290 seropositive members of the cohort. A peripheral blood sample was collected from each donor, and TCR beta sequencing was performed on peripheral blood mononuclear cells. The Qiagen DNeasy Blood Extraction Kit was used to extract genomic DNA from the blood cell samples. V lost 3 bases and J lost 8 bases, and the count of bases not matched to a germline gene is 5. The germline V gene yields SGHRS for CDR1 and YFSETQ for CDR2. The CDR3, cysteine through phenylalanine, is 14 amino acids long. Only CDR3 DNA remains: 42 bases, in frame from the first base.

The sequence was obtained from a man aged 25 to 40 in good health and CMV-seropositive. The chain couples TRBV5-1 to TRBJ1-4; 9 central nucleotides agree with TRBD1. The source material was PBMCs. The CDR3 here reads CASSSGQGLEKLFF. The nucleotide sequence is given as TGCGCCAGCAGCTCGGGACAGGGATTAGAAAAACTGTTTTTT.